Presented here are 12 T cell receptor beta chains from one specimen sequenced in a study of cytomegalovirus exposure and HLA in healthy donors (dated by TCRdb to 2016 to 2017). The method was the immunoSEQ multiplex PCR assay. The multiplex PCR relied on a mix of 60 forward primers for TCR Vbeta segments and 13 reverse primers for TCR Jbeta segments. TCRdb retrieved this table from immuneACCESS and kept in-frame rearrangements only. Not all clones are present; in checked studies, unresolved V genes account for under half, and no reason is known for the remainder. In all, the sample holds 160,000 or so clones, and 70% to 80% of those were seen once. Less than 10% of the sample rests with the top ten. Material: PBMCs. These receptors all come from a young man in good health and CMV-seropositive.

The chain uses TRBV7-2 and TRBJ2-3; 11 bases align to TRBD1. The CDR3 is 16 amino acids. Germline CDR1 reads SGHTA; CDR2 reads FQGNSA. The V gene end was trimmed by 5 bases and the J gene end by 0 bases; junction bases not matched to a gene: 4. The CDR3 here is CASSPGQGVSTDTQYF. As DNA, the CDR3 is TGTGCCAGCAGCCCGGGACAGGGGGTGAGCACAGATACGCAGTATTTT.

In DNA, the CDR3 is TGTGCCACCAGCAGAGATCATGGGGGCAGGGGCACAGATACGCAGTATTTT. Translated, it gives CATSRDHGGRGTDTQYF. V gene TRBV15 combines with J gene TRBJ2-3; the D gene is possibly TRBD1 (6 bases). CDR3 length: 17 amino acids. The V and J ends lost 0 bases and 1 base respectively, with 14 bases between them. CDR1 LNHNV and CDR2 YYDKDF come from the germline V gene (reference sequence).

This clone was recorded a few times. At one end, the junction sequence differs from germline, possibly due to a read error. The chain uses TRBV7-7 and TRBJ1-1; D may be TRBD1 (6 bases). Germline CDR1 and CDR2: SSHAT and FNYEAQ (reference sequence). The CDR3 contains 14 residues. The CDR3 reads CASSLNRVSTEAFF. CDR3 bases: TGTGCTAGCAGCTTAAACAGGGTAAGCACTGAAGCTTTCTTT.

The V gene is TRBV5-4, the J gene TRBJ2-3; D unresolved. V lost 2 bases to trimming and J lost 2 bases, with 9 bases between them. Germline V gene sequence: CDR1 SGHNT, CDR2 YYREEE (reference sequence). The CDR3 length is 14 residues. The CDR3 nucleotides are TGTGCCAGCAGCTTTAAACTACACACAGATACGCAGTATTTT. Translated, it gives CASSFKLHTDTQYF.

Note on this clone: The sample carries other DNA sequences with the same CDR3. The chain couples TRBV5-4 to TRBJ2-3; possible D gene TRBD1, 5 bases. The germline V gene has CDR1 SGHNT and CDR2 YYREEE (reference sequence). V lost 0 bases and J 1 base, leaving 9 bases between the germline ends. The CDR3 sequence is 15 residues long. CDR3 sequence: CASSLGGQGTDTQYF. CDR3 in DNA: TGTGCCAGCAGCTTGGGGGGCCAGGGCACAGATACGCAGTATTTT.

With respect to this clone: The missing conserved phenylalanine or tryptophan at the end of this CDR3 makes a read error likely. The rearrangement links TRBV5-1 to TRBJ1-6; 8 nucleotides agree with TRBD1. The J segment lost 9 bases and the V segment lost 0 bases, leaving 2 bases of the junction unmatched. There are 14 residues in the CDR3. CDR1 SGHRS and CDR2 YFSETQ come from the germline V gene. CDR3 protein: CASSLGTGSSPLHL. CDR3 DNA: TGCGCCAGCAGCTTGGGGACAGGGAGTTCACCCCTCCACCTT.

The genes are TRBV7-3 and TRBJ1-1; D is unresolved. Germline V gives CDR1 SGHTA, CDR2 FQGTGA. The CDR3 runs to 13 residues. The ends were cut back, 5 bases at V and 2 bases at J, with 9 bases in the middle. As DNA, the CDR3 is TGTGCCAGCAGCGCGCTGCGAAACACTGAAGCTTTCTTT. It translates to CASSALRNTEAFF.

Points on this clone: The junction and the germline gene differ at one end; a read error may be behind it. The CDR3 coding sequence is TGTGCCAGCAGCTTAGAGTGGCAGTTCTCCTTC. It specifies CASSLEWQFSF. This chain connects TRBV7-9 to TRBJ1-2; D gene ambiguous. The CDR3 is made up of 11 amino acids. Germline lookup yields CDR1 SEHNR and CDR2 FQNEAQ (reference sequence).

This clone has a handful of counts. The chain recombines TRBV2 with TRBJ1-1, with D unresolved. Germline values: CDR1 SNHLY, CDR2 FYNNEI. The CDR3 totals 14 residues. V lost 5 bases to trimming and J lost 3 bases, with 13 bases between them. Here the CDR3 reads CASSSDLSDTEAFF. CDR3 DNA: TGTGCCAGCAGTTCAGATCTTTCCGACACTGAAGCTTTCTTT.

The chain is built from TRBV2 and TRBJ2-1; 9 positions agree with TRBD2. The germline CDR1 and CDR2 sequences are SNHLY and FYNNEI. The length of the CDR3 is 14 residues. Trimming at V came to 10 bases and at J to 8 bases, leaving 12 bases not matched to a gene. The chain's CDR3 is CATAARPSGDEQFF. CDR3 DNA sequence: TGTGCCACTGCCGCACGCCCTAGCGGGGATGAGCAGTTCTTC. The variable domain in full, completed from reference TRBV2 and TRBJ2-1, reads EPEVTQTPSHQVTQMGQEVILRCVPISNHLYFYWYRQILGQKVEFLVSFYNNEISEKSEIFDDQFSVERPDGSNFTLKIRSTKLEDSAMYFCATAARPSGDEQFFGPGTRLTVL.

For the CDR3, the DNA is TGTGCCATCAGCTTTAGCGGTTCTACCGGGGAGCTGTTTTTT. Protein: CAISFSGSTGELFF. V gene TRBV10-3 combines with J gene TRBJ2-2; a weak D match, TRBD2 (6 bases). CDR1 is ENHRY, CDR2 SYGVKD, per germline. The CDR3 length is 14 residues. Trimming pared 6 bases from V and 5 bases from J, leaving 13 bases between.

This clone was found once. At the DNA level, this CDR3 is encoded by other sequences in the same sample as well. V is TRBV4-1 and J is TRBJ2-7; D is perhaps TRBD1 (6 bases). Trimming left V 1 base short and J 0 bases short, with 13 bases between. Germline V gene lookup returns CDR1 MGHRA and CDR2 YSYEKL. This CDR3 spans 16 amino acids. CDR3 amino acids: CASSQALVGASYEQYF. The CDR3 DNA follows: TGCGCCAGCAGCCAAGCCCTAGTGGGGGCCTCCTACGAGCAGTACTTC.